The present T cell receptor (beta chain) was sequenced within a study of blood T cells in healthy people across ages. Study-wide results and limits: Greater diversity and more naive CD4+ cells were seen in long-lived donors than in aged donors.

Trimming removed 4 bases at V and 2 bases at J, with 13 bases between. Germline V gives CDR1 SGDLS, CDR2 YYNGEE. The CDR3 loop spans 14 amino acids. The sample holds a few counts of this clonotype. The antigen remains unidentified. The use of a sample-barcoded 5' primer and a J-beta primer mix characterized a second PCR of roughly 6 to 11 cycles. Every cDNA was tagged by a template-switch adaptor with 12 random nucleotides. TCRdb re-called the 5' RACE reads through MiXCR, storing one row per CDR3 protein. The sample has about 1,400,000 distinct CDR3 sequences, roughly 40% seen once. The chain employs TRBV9 and TRBJ2-7; the D gene is possibly TRBD1 (5 bases). The receptor was derived from a woman under 30 in good health. The sequenced sample was blood. CDR3 amino acids: CASSTSDRAYEQYF. CDR3 bases: TGTGCCAGCAGCACCTCCGACAGAGCCTACGAGCAGTACTTC.